These 27 T cell receptor beta chains came from one sample sequenced in a study of blood T cell repertoires in COVID-19. The table came from immunoSEQ multiplex PCR; TCRdb's copy has only in-frame clones and leaves some out. The sample includes 280,000 or so clones, about 86% of them seen just once. The specimen sequenced was peripheral blood. The source of these receptors is a woman in her 30s who had recovered from COVID-19.

The chain joins TRBV1 to TRBJ2-3; the table's D call, TRBD2, was not checked against the DNA. TRBV1 counts as a pseudogene. The CDR3 sequence is 18 residues long. CDR3 bases: TGCACCAGCAGCCAAGAGTTCCCGGGGGGCCGAAGCACAGATACGCAGTATTTT. It is translated as CTSSQEFPGGRSTDTQYF.

The chain recombines TRBV5-6 with TRBJ2-1; 14 nucleotides match TRBD2. The CDR3 is 15 amino acids. Per germline, CDR1 SGHDT and CDR2 YYEEEE. J gave up 6 bases and V 2 bases, and 1 base lay outside the gene matches. CDR3 residues: CASSFGLAGGNEQFF. The CDR3 DNA reads as TGTGCCAGCAGCTTCGGACTAGCGGGAGGCAATGAGCAGTTCTTC. The full variable domain, completed using reference TRBV5-6 and TRBJ2-1, is DAGVTQSPTHLIKTRGQQVTLRCSPKSGHDTVSWYQQALGQGPQFIFQYYEEEERQRGNFPDRFSGHQFPNYSSELNVNALLLGDSALYLCASSFGLAGGNEQFFGPGTRLTVL.

The chain is built from TRBV10-2 and TRBJ2-7, with 9 bases fitting TRBD1. Looked up from germline, CDR1 is WSHSY and CDR2 is SAAADI. With 6 bases clipped from V and 5 bases from J, the junction kept 2 bases outside the gene matches. There are 12 residues in the CDR3. The CDR3 sequence is CASRGQGNEQYF. CDR3 coding DNA: TGCGCCAGCAGAGGACAGGGGAACGAGCAGTACTTC.

The rearrangement links TRBV20-1 to TRBJ1-1; D not certain. V dropped 6 bases and J dropped 6 bases, with 11 bases sitting between them. Germline V gene lookup returns CDR1 DFQATT and CDR2 SNEGSKA (reference sequence). The CDR3 is 11 residues long. The CDR3 here is CSALSAPEAFF. CDR3 in DNA: TGCAGTGCCCTTTCCGCGCCTGAAGCTTTCTTT.

V and J are TRBV5-4 and TRBJ2-7, with D tentatively TRBD2 (6 bases). Per germline, CDR1 SGHNT and CDR2 YYREEE (reference sequence). CDR3 size: 13 residues. Trimming removed 2 bases from V and 7 bases from J, with 13 bases in between. CDR3 sequence: CASSFLRDAEQYF. The DNA for the CDR3 is TGTGCCAGCAGCTTTCTGCGGGACGCGGAGCAGTACTTC.

This clone was picked up a small number of times. The V and J genes are TRBV2 and TRBJ2-2, with D possibly TRBD1 on 6 matching bases. The germline CDR1 and CDR2 sequences are SNHLY and FYNNEI. With 6 bases removed from V and 4 bases from J, the gap between germline ends came to 9 bases. This CDR3 is 13 amino acids long. The DNA for the CDR3 is TGTGCCAGCAGACAGGGACGCACCGGGGAGCTGTTTTTT. Its protein is CASRQGRTGELFF.

V is TRBV6-6 and J is TRBJ2-7; D not certain. V lost 8 bases, J lost 5 bases, and 10 bases lay in between. The germline gives CDR1 MNHNY, CDR2 SVGAGI (reference sequence). The CDR3 sequence is 11 residues long. This CDR3 reads CASRLRDEQYF. The CDR3 DNA sequence: TGTGCCAGCCGACTTAGAGACGAGCAGTACTTC.

V gene TRBV6-5 combines with J gene TRBJ2-1; D remains ambiguous. Deletions cut 6 bases from V and 8 bases from J, with 20 bases between. This CDR3 is built from 15 residues. The germline CDR1 and CDR2 sequences are MNHEY and SVGAGI. The CDR3: CASSKSLISGHEQFF. The CDR3 DNA follows: TGTGCCAGCAGCAAAAGTCTAATCTCGGGTCATGAGCAGTTCTTC.

This chain uses TRBV2 with TRBJ1-3; D is possibly TRBD1 (6 bases). V shed 4 bases and J shed 4 bases, with 14 bases lying between them. Germline V lookup: CDR1 SNHLY, CDR2 FYNNEI. The CDR3 spans 15 residues. In DNA, the CDR3 is TGTGCCAGCAGTGGGGGCAGGGGTACGGGAAACACCATATATTTT. Residues: CASSGGRGTGNTIYF.

This chain uses TRBV5-1 with TRBJ2-3, with 9 bases aligning to TRBD1. The CDR3 spans 15 residues. Trimming removed 1 base from V and 4 bases from J; junction bases left unmatched: 4. CDR1 is SGHRS, CDR2 YFSETQ, per germline. The CDR3 here is CASSLRDRVADTQYF. The CDR3 region has the DNA TGCGCCAGCAGCTTGCGGGACAGGGTAGCAGATACGCAGTATTTT.

The chain joins TRBV30 to TRBJ1-3; D is undetermined. CDR3 length: 14 amino acids. Germline values: CDR1 GTSNPN, CDR2 SVGIG (reference sequence). V shed 2 bases and J shed 4 bases, with 12 bases lying between them. The CDR3 sequence is CAWSYGEEGNTIYF. Written as DNA, the CDR3 is TGTGCCTGGAGTTATGGGGAGGAGGGAAACACCATATATTTT.

CDR3 sequence: CASSLSGRTSTDTQYF. CDR3 coding DNA: TGCGCCAGCAGCTTGTCAGGCAGAACTAGCACAGATACGCAGTATTTT. The genes are TRBV5-1 and TRBJ2-3; D unresolved. The CDR3 totals 16 residues. Trimming removed 1 base from V and 0 bases from J, with 12 bases in between. CDR1 and CDR2 from the germline V gene are SGHRS and YFSETQ. The full variable domain, completed using reference TRBV5-1 and TRBJ2-3, is KAGVTQTPRYLIKTRGQQVTLSCSPISGHRSVSWYQQTPGQGLQFLFEYFSETQRNKGNFPGRFSGRQFSNSRSEMNVSTLELGDSALYLCASSLSGRTSTDTQYFGPGTRLTVL.

The chain couples TRBV6-5 to TRBJ2-7, with D possibly matching TRBD1 (6 bases). Trimming pared 2 bases from V and 5 bases from J, leaving 16 bases between. Germline V lookup: CDR1 MNHEY, CDR2 SVGAGI. The length of the CDR3 is 15 residues. The CDR3 loop reads CASSYNVRGENEQYF. The CDR3 coding sequence is TGTGCCAGCAGTTACAATGTCAGGGGAGAAAACGAGCAGTACTTC.

This sequence joins TRBV7-6 and TRBJ2-7; 10 nucleotides match TRBD2. Germline V CDR1 and CDR2: SGHVS, FNYEAQ. V shed 2 bases and J 9 bases; nucleotides not matched to a gene: 4. CDR3 length: 13 amino acids. This CDR3 reads CASSLSGGEGQYF. The CDR3 bases are TGTGCCAGCAGCTTAAGCGGGGGGGAAGGGCAGTACTTC.

CDR3 region: CASSLGLAGTNEQFF. CDR3 in DNA: TGTGCCAGCAGCTTGGGACTAGCGGGGACAAATGAGCAGTTCTTC. The genes are TRBV5-4 and TRBJ2-1; 11 positions agree with TRBD2. With 0 bases clipped from V and 7 bases from J, the junction kept 3 bases outside the gene matches. This CDR3 contains 15 residues. In germline, CDR1 is SGHNT, CDR2 YYREEE (reference sequence).

V usage is TRBV5-6 and J usage is TRBJ1-5, with a weak D call TRBD1 (5 bases). Trimming shortened V by 1 base and J by 9 bases, and 11 bases separated the two germline ends. This CDR3 has 13 residues. CDR1 SGHDT and CDR2 YYEEEE come from the germline V gene. CDR3 loop: CASSLRGVRPQHF. CDR3 coding DNA: TGTGCCAGCAGCTTGAGGGGTGTTCGGCCCCAGCATTTT.

This chain links TRBV6-1 with TRBJ2-4; weak D call: TRBD1 (6 bases). Germline V CDR1 and CDR2: MNHNS, SASEGT. V lost 0 bases and J 0 bases, leaving 15 bases between the germline ends. The CDR3 totals 18 residues. Here the CDR3 DNA reads TGTGCCAGCAGTGAAGCGCTTTGGACAGCTCTAGCCAAAAACATTCAGTACTTC. Its translation: CASSEALWTALAKNIQYF.

This chain links TRBV7-2 with TRBJ2-7; D unclear. Germline CDR1 reads SGHTA; CDR2 reads FQGNSA. Between the trimmed V and J ends, which lost 4 bases and 2 bases, there was a span of 15 bases. The CDR3 spans 15 residues. The CDR3 protein is CASSSRGTDPYEQYF. DNA for the CDR3: TGTGCCAGCAGCTCCCGCGGCACGGATCCCTACGAGCAGTACTTC.

This clone was recorded a few times. The chain employs TRBV28 and TRBJ2-2, with 14 positions matching TRBD2. This CDR3 has 16 residues. Losses at the gene ends were 5 bases for V and 6 bases for J; bases not matched to a gene: 5. Germline assignment: CDR1 MDHEN and CDR2 SYDVKM. CDR3 in DNA: TGTGCCAGCAGTCAACCGGGACTAGCGGGAGCCGGGGAGCTGTTTTTT. Translated: CASSQPGLAGAGELFF.

This sequence joins TRBV11-2 and TRBJ1-5, with D possibly being TRBD1 (5 bases). Trimming shortened V by 5 bases and J by 1 base, and 12 bases separated the two germline ends. Germline V gene sequence: CDR1 SGHAT, CDR2 FQNNGV. The CDR3 has 15 residues. The chain's CDR3 is CASSRDGGSNQPQHF. The CDR3, as DNA: TGTGCCAGCAGCCGGGACGGGGGGAGCAATCAGCCCCAGCATTTT.

The chain employs TRBV10-3 and TRBJ1-6, with TRBD1 matching over 7 bases. The trim removed 2 bases at V and 9 bases at J, leaving 7 bases unmatched. The CDR3 length is 15 residues. Germline lookup yields CDR1 ENHRY and CDR2 SYGVKD. CDR3 sequence: CAISEDRAESSPLHF. The CDR3 DNA reads as TGTGCCATCAGTGAGGACAGGGCAGAGAGTTCACCCCTCCACTTT.

This clone was recorded a few times. The J gene is TRBJ2-3, the V gene TRBV4-1; 7 nucleotides match TRBD2. Looked up from germline, CDR1 is MGHRA and CDR2 is YSYEKL. The junction had 11 bases not matched to a gene; V was cut back by 4 bases and J by 1 base. CDR3 length: 17 residues. The CDR3 DNA is TGCGCCAGCAGCCCGACCCCGAGCGGGGTCGGCACAGATACGCAGTATTTT. Encoded protein: CASSPTPSGVGTDTQYF.

The gene calls are TRBV19 and TRBJ2-4; 8 nucleotides line up with TRBD1. The CDR3 is 14 amino acids. CDR1 and CDR2 (germline): LNHDA, SQIVND (reference sequence). Trimming at V came to 5 bases and at J to 9 bases, leaving 9 bases not matched to a gene. CDR3 protein: CASSATGTGGIQYF. The CDR3 DNA is TGTGCCAGTAGTGCCACGGGGACAGGCGGCATTCAGTACTTC.

The chain is built from TRBV18 and TRBJ2-7; 8 bases fit TRBD2. The V gene's germline CDR1 is KGHSH and CDR2 LQKENI. The CDR3 spans 15 residues. V shed 3 bases, J shed 4 bases, and the junction held 8 bases outside the gene matches. CDR3 nucleotides: TGTGCCAGCTCACCCACGGGTAGCGGGAAGTACGAGCAGTACTTC. Translated: CASSPTGSGKYEQYF.

The rearrangement links TRBV4-3 to TRBJ1-2; 8 bases fit TRBD1. Germline V CDR1 and CDR2: LGHNA, YSLEER. J lost 1 base, V lost 3 bases, and 7 bases had no gene match. This CDR3 has 16 amino acids. CDR3 coding DNA: TGCGCCAGCAGCCAGGCCGGGACAGGTAGTAACTATGGCTACACCTTC. Its protein product is CASSQAGTGSNYGYTF.

V usage is TRBV4-1 and J usage is TRBJ2-7, with 9 positions matching TRBD1. CDR3 length: 14 amino acids. V was clipped by 8 bases and J by 5 bases; unmatched bases: 10. Germline CDR1 MGHRA, CDR2 YSYEKL. As DNA, the CDR3 is TGCGCCAGCTGCCTCGGGGGACAGGGAGACGAGCAGTACTTC. It is translated as CASCLGGQGDEQYF.

The chain recombines TRBV19 with TRBJ1-2, with D possibly being TRBD1 (5 bases). Per the germline V gene, CDR1 is LNHDA and CDR2 is SQIVND (reference sequence). V shed 2 bases and J shed 5 bases, with 12 bases lying between them. CDR3 length equals 14 residues. The CDR3 reads CASSIRRVRYGYTF. Written as DNA, the CDR3 is TGTGCCAGTAGTATACGCAGGGTGAGGTATGGCTACACCTTC.